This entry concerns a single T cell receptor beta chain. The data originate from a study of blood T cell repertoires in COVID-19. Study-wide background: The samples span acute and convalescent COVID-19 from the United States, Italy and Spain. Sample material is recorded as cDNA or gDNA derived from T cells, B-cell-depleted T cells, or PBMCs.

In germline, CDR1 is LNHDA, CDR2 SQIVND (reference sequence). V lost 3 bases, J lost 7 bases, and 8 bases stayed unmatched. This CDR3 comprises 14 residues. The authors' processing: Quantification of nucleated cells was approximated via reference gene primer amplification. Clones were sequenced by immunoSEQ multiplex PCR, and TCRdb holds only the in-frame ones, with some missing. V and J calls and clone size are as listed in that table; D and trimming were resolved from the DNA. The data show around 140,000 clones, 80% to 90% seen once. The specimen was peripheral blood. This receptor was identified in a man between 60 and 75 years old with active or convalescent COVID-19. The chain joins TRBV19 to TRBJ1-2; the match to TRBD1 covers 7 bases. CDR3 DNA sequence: TGTGCCAGTAGTATCTCGACAGGGTTGGGTGGCTACACCTTC. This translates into CASSISTGLGGYTF.